This record concerns one TCR beta chain sequence. This specimen belongs to a study of T cell repertoires in cytomegalovirus infection. This CDR3 has 14 residues. The trim removed 8 bases at V and 1 base at J, leaving 8 bases unmatched. TCRdb itself ran the reads through MiXCR, one entry per CDR3 protein. The top ten clones hold around 40% of a sample with 100,000 or so distinct CDR3 sequences, around a quarter of them seen once. The V call is TRBV5-3, the J call TRBJ1-1; 7 bases align to TRBD1. TRBV5-3 is marked as an open reading frame, function uncertain. The clonotype was recovered from a human donor in good health (CMV status not recorded). Some clones in this sample may be carry-over from other donors' samples. Sample: CD8+ T cells from PBMCs. This chain's CDR3 is CASSINRGNTEAFF. As DNA, the CDR3 is TGTGCCAGCAGTATTAACAGGGGGAACACTGAAGCTTTCTTT.